A single sample gave rise to the 17 T cell receptor beta chains below, sequenced in a study of shared T cell receptors in the human thymus. Data came from immunoSEQ multiplex PCR; TCRdb stores just in-frame clones and leaves some out. The sample lists hundreds of thousands of clones, around 78% seen once, with around 0.013% in the top ten. These sequences were also reported in another study, on human thymus T cells.

The specimen sequenced was thymocytes. These receptors originate from a boy under three years old with a congenital heart defect.

The CDR3 sequence: CASQGGIEQYF. The DNA for the CDR3 is TGTGCCAGCCAGGGCGGGATCGAGCAGTACTTC. The V gene is TRBV27, the J gene TRBJ2-7; D possibly corresponds to TRBD2 (6 bases). This CDR3 region has 11 residues. The germline CDR1 and CDR2 sequences are MNHEY and SMNVEV (reference sequence). V dropped 8 bases and J dropped 6 bases, with 11 bases sitting between them.

This chain uses TRBV6-4 with TRBJ1-5; D remains ambiguous. Germline V lookup: CDR1 MRHNA, CDR2 SNTAGT. Trimming removed 6 bases at V and 9 bases at J, with 6 bases between. CDR3 length equals 10 residues. DNA for the CDR3: TGTGCCAGCAGGCCAGGGCCCCAGCATTTT. Translating it yields CASRPGPQHF.

The chain carries TRBV14 and TRBJ2-1, with 9 bases matching TRBD2. Trimming took 0 bases from V and 9 from J; bases not matched to a gene: 15. CDR1 SGHDN and CDR2 FVKESK come from the germline V gene. The CDR3 totals 18 residues. The CDR3 sequence: CASSQDSSGRSFGCEQFF. CDR3 bases: TGTGCCAGCAGCCAAGATTCGAGCGGGAGGTCGTTCGGGTGTGAGCAGTTCTTC.

The CDR3 loop reads CASSPPMTSGSLTYEQYF. CDR3 bases: TGTGCCAGCTCACCACCGATGACTAGCGGGAGCCTGACCTACGAGCAGTACTTC. The J gene is TRBJ2-7, the V gene TRBV18; 12 bases are a match to TRBD2. Germline assignment: CDR1 KGHSH and CDR2 LQKENI. Trimming at V came to 0 bases and at J to 2 bases, leaving 8 bases not matched to a gene. The CDR3 extends over 18 amino acids.

This chain connects TRBV19 to TRBJ2-1; possibly TRBD2 for D (5 bases). There are 12 residues in the CDR3. Germline CDR1 reads LNHDA; CDR2 reads SQIVND (reference sequence). Trimming shortened V by 5 bases and J by 7 bases, and 9 bases separated the two germline ends. The CDR3 here is CASSARGNEQFF. CDR3 coding DNA: TGTGCCAGTAGTGCCCGGGGTAATGAGCAGTTCTTC.

This clone has a single count. Written as DNA, the CDR3 is TGTGCCTGGAGTGATGGTGGCCTTCTTAATGAAAAACTGTTTTTT. The encoded protein is CAWSDGGLLNEKLFF. This chain connects TRBV30 to TRBJ1-4; D call uncertain. The CDR3 runs to 15 residues. V shed 1 base and J shed 4 bases, with 13 bases lying between them. Germline assignment: CDR1 GTSNPN and CDR2 SVGIG (reference sequence).

This chain uses TRBV27 with TRBJ2-3, with TRBD2 identical over 11 bases. V gave up 5 bases and J gave up 3 bases; unmatched junction bases: 10. This CDR3 has 17 residues. Germline V gene data show CDR1 as MNHEY and CDR2 as SMNVEV (reference sequence). The CDR3 here is CASSPRVAGGKTDTQYF. For the CDR3, the DNA is TGTGCCAGCAGTCCCCGAGTAGCGGGAGGGAAAACAGATACGCAGTATTTT.

In this sample, this clone turned up a few times. The chain employs TRBV19 and TRBJ2-3; D remains unclear. This CDR3 spans 17 amino acids. V shed 1 base and J shed 2 bases, with 16 bases lying between them. The germline CDR1 and CDR2 sequences are LNHDA and SQIVND (reference sequence). CDR3 in DNA: TGTGCCAGTAGTATAGTACAGTCCAGCACACACACAGATACGCAGTATTTT. Its translation is CASSIVQSSTHTDTQYF.

This rearrangement joins TRBV27 to TRBJ1-5, with D possibly TRBD1 on 5 matching bases. V was pared by 3 bases and J by 3 bases, with 12 bases between. The CDR3 covers 15 residues. Germline assignment: CDR1 MNHEY and CDR2 SMNVEV (reference sequence). CDR3 DNA sequence: TGTGCCAGCAGTTTCACTGGAGGGGTCAATCAGCCCCAGCATTTT. Its protein product is CASSFTGGVNQPQHF.

The rearrangement joins TRBV6-5 to TRBJ2-7, with 16 bases aligning to TRBD2. The CDR3 is 14 residues long. The ends lost 2 bases at V and 12 bases at J; junction bases unmatched: 4. Germline assignment: CDR1 MNHEY and CDR2 SVGAGI. The CDR3 loop reads CASSYNGTSGRAYF. The CDR3 coding sequence is TGTGCCAGCAGTTACAATGGGACTAGCGGGAGGGCGTACTTC.

The V call is TRBV30, the J call TRBJ2-1; the match to TRBD2 covers 8 bases. Germline V CDR1 and CDR2: GTSNPN, SVGIG (reference sequence). V was clipped by 2 bases and J by 0 bases; unmatched bases: 9. The CDR3 is made up of 17 amino acids. CDR3 DNA sequence: TGTGCCTGGAGTCCTCCGGGACTAGGATCCTCCTACAATGAGCAGTTCTTC. Residues: CAWSPPGLGSSYNEQFF. Looking up the rest from reference TRBV30 and TRBJ2-1 gives the full variable domain: SQTIHQWPATLVQPVGSPLSLECTVEGTSNPNLYWYRQAAGRGLQLLFYSVGIGQISSEVPQNLSASRPQDRQFILSSKKLLLSDSGFYLCAWSPPGLGSSYNEQFFGPGTRLTVL.

This chain joins TRBV30 and TRBJ2-7; 8 positions agree with TRBD2. Germline V gene data show CDR1 as GTSNPN and CDR2 as SVGIG (reference sequence). The CDR3 sequence is 13 residues long. V trimming: 4 bases; J trimming: 4 bases; junction bases outside the gene matches: 6. CDR3 in DNA: TGTGCCTGGACGTCGGGGGGGATGTACGAGCAGTACTTC. This translates into CAWTSGGMYEQYF.

The rearrangement links TRBV5-1 to TRBJ2-7, with D unresolved. This CDR3 spans 16 amino acids. V gave up 2 bases and J gave up 6 bases, with 21 bases separating them. CDR1 and CDR2 from the germline V gene are SGHRS and YFSETQ. In DNA, the CDR3 is TGCGCCAGCAGCTTAATTTTATCGACATCAACTCGCGAGCAGTACTTC. This sequence encodes CASSLILSTSTREQYF.

The rearrangement joins TRBV27 to TRBJ2-3, with TRBD1 matching over 7 bases. Germline V gene lookup returns CDR1 MNHEY and CDR2 SMNVEV (reference sequence). This CDR3 is built from 12 residues. With V trimmed by 5 bases and J by 7 bases, 3 bases remained unmatched. The CDR3 here is CASSKGQYTQYF. As DNA, the CDR3 is TGTGCCAGCAGTAAGGGACAGTATACGCAGTATTTT.

The chain joins TRBV27 to TRBJ2-3, with 7 bases matching TRBD2. Germline CDR1 MNHEY, CDR2 SMNVEV (reference sequence). The CDR3 length is 16 residues. V shed 4 bases, J shed 4 bases, and the junction held 11 bases outside the gene matches. CDR3 sequence reads: CASSSSGVPGPDTQYF. The CDR3 region has the DNA TGTGCCAGCAGTTCAAGCGGGGTCCCCGGCCCAGATACGCAGTATTTT.

J is TRBJ2-2 and V is TRBV5-4, with D uncertain. Trimming took off 4 bases at V and 0 bases at J, with 16 bases between the two ends. Germline assignment: CDR1 SGHNT and CDR2 YYREEE (reference sequence). The CDR3 extends over 17 amino acids. This CDR3 is CASSPMFSSANTGELFF. The CDR3 DNA reads as TGTGCCAGCAGCCCTATGTTCTCGAGTGCGAACACCGGGGAGCTGTTTTTT. The variable domain in full, with the rest retrieved from reference TRBV5-4 and TRBJ2-2, is ETGVTQSPTHLIKTRGQQVTLRCSSQSGHNTVSWYQQALGQGPQFIFQYYREEENGRGNFPPRFSGLQFPNYSSELNVNALELDDSALYLCASSPMFSSANTGELFFGEGSRLTVL.

The chain links TRBV20-1 to TRBJ2-7; weak D call: TRBD2 (5 bases). Germline lookup yields CDR1 DFQATT and CDR2 SNEGSKA (reference sequence). V was shortened by 7 bases and J by 6 bases, with 10 bases between the two germline ends. The CDR3 contains 10 residues. CDR3 residues: CSELVFEQYF. DNA of the CDR3: TGCAGTGAACTAGTTTTCGAGCAGTACTTC.